This TCR beta chain was observed in a study of CD8+CD57+ T cells in acquired aplastic anemia. The template used for profiling TCR beta VDJ and CDR3 was genomic DNA. TCRdb processed the reads anew with MiXCR; each CDR3 protein has one entry. The repertoire has about 200,000 distinct CDR3 sequences, roughly two thirds of them found once; the top ten carry roughly 50%. There are 15 residues in the CDR3. Germline V gene sequence: CDR1 WNHNN, CDR2 SYGVQD (reference sequence). Before being chosen for sequencing, patients had shown CD8+CD57+ cell expansion by flow cytometry. Turning to this clonotype: One junction end disagrees with the germline gene, perhaps due to a read error.

This receptor was taken from a human donor with aplastic anemia. The specimen was sorted CD4+, CD8+, or CD8+CD57+ T cells (not recorded which) from PBMCs. This chain joins TRBV10-1 and TRBJ2-7; 8 bases agree with TRBD1. The CDR3 loop reads CASSTPGQGTYEQYF. CDR3 coding DNA: TGTGCCAGCAGTACTCCCGGACAGGGAACCTACGAGCAGTACTTC.